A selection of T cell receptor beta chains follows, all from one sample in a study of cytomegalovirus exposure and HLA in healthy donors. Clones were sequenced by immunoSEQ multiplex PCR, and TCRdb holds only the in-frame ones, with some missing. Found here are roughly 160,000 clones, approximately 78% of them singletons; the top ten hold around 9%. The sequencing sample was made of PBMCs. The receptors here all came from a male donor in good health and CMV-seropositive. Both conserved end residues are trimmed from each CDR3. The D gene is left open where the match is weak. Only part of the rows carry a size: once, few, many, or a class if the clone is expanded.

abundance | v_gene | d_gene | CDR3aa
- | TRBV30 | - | AWGRQGGNIQY
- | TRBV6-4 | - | ASSDLGLGRNEQF
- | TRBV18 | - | ASSPEAREQPQH
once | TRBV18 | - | ASSPTGTVRRYTEAF
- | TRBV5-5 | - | ASSLGGLPFGQY
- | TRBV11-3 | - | ASSLGTSSTDTQY
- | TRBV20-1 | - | SARQVYEQY
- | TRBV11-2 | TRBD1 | ASTRTGPSVANGLT
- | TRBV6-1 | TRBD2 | ASRTTSGGIGELF
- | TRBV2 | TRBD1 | ASSERRGQAYEQY
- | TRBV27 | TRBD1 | ASSLRQGANMNTEAF
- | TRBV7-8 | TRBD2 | ASTLGLAGTYEQY
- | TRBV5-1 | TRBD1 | ASSVRDSSYEQY
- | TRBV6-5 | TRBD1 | ASSFGTGIYNEQF
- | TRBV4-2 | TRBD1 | ASSQGQGASGDTQY
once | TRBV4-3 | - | ASSPRSGAAGLNTEAF
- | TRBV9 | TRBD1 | ASSVGLSDREYEQY
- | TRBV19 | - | ASSIVGFPNQPQH
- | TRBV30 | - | ACNRAQGYT
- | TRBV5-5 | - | ASSQGSGANVLT
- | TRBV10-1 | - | ASSESRGNVDTQY
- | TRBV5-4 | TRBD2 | ASSLFSGLAGETPQF
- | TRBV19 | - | ASSIGGRAGKETQY
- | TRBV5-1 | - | ASSTDTAKSTDTQY